The rows below give T cell receptor beta chains drawn from one sample of a study of CD8 T cells in Susac syndrome. TCRdb ran MiXCR on the immunoSEQ multiplex PCR reads and lists one entry per CDR3 protein. The data show roughly 220,000 distinct CDR3 sequences, 94% seen once. Sequencing input: CD4+ T cells from PBMCs. These receptors were collected from a human donor with Susac syndrome. CDR3s include the opening cysteine and the closing phenylalanine or tryptophan. Fields, in order: D gene, J gene, V gene, CDR3 protein. The D gene is left open where the match is weak.

. TRBJ1-3 TRBV9 CASSVGTDESSGNTIYF
. TRBJ1-4 TRBV6-6 CASGDAEKLFF
. TRBJ2-3 TRBV4-3 CASSQQGSTGDTQYF
TRBD1 TRBJ2-1 TRBV7-2 CASSLTGTGPSSYNEQFF
. TRBJ2-1 TRBV5-4 CASSLSRGDEQFF
. TRBJ2-3 TRBV11-3 CASSFSPGPTDTQYF
TRBD1 TRBJ2-7 TRBV10-3 CAISDPARDRDLGQYF
TRBD2 TRBJ2-3 TRBV20-1 CSARGLAVVKDTQYF
TRBD1 TRBJ2-7 TRBV3-1 CASSQYRGPSSYEQYF
. TRBJ1-5 TRBV12-3/TRBV12-4 CATAMTGQALSHQPQHF
. TRBJ2-3 TRBV20-1 CSASRTDTQYF
. TRBJ1-4 TRBV4-3 CASSQTQGDEKLFF
. TRBJ1-2 TRBV29-1 CSVEVGDGYTF
. TRBJ2-3 TRBV7-2 CASSSNPPPDTQYF
. TRBJ2-5 TRBV24-1 CATSDRETQYF
. TRBJ2-1 TRBV20-1 CSARDSSSYNEQFF
. TRBJ1-1 TRBV19 CASSIKGWTEAFF
. TRBJ2-3 TRBV6-5 CASSRGSTDTQYF
TRBD1 TRBJ2-1 TRBV27 CASRSPGQGRNEQFF
. TRBJ2-4 TRBV21-1 CASSAPMEGPNIQYF
TRBD1 TRBJ1-1 TRBV11-3 CASSLLQGQAFF
. TRBJ2-2 TRBV15 CATSRGARENTGELFF
. TRBJ2-5 TRBV5-1 CASSLAGQATVETQYF
TRBD1 TRBJ1-6 TRBV4-3 CASSQPGGAVNSPLHF
. TRBJ1-2 TRBV4-2 CASSQEYRGYGYTF
. TRBJ1-1 TRBV19 CASIPVANTEAFF
. TRBJ2-1 TRBV7-2 CASSLGRLRNNEQFF
TRBD1 TRBJ1-1 TRBV28 CASEDRAWNTEAFF
. TRBJ1-2 TRBV4-1 CASSQDPLVIRGYTF
. TRBJ1-1 TRBV12-3/TRBV12-4 CASSLAGAEDEAFF
. TRBJ2-4 TRBV5-1 CASSLGDNQYF
TRBD1 TRBJ1-5 TRBV20-1 CSASTDRGGNQPQHF
TRBD1 TRBJ2-1 TRBV20-1 CSVTGQTGGYNEQFF
TRBD2 TRBJ2-3 TRBV7-2 CASSPGLVTDTQYF
TRBD2 TRBJ2-5 TRBV6-5 CASTPGLAQQETQYF
. TRBJ1-5 TRBV30 CAWREVGGNQPQHF
. TRBJ1-4 TRBV7-2 CASSPDRPAGNEKLFF
. TRBJ1-2 TRBV9 CASSVEPHGYGYTF
. TRBJ2-7 TRBV7-3 CASSFRDSRDEQYF
TRBD1 TRBJ2-5 TRBV5-4 CASSLEGAGETQYF
. TRBJ2-7 TRBV3-1 CASRKGDQSYEQYF